This T cell receptor beta chain was identified during a study of T cells in Graves' hyperthyroidism and ophthalmopathy. Study-level findings and limits: Most expanded thyroid clonotypes above 0.001 recurred in blood.

Each ophthalmopathy patient scored at least 3 on the Clinical Activity Score and at least 4 on NOSPECS grade, with duration under 3 months. Uncontrolled infection, other autoimmune disease, pregnancy or lactation led to exclusion. Of note for this clonotype: Its target is unknown.

Per the germline V gene, CDR1 is SGHVS and CDR2 is FQNEAQ. The CDR3 sequence is 14 residues long. The V and J ends lost 1 base and 5 bases, in that order; junction bases with no gene match: 2. RNA transcripts served as the template for amplifying TCR beta CDR3 regions. Carried out on the TCR CDR3, a first-round RT-PCR used the HTBI primer set. In TCRdb, the multiplex PCR reads were re-called with MiXCR into one record per CDR3 protein. Counted here are hundreds of thousands of distinct CDR3 sequences, approximately 15% occurring once; the ten biggest clones make up about 13%. The chain links TRBV7-8 to TRBJ1-3; 7 bases line up with TRBD1. The TCR comes from a young man with Graves' ophthalmopathy. The sequencing input was blood. CDR3 DNA: TGTGCCAGCAGCTTAGACAGGGGAAGAAACACCATATATTTT. Residues: CASSLDRGRNTIYF.